The clone carrying this T cell receptor (beta chain) has just a few counts. What it recognizes is unknown. This CDR3 has 20 amino acids. Germline CDR1 SGHNT, CDR2 YYREEE (reference sequence). Trimming left V 2 bases short and J 2 bases short, with 29 bases between. Via MiXCR, TCRdb re-called the 5' RACE reads, giving one row per CDR3 protein. The table shows about 580,000 distinct CDR3 sequences, with about a sixth occurring only once. The data originate from a study of T cells after yellow fever vaccination. Study-level points and caveats: The study noted that FACS-sorted repertoires could contain abundant clonotypes contaminating from the bulk population. Re-detected after boosting: most primary clones, more than 95% of CD4 and 88% of CD8.

The origin of this receptor is a man in his late teens or twenties who received the YFV17D yellow fever vaccine. Here the sequenced sample was PBMCs, taken 5 days after the first yellow fever vaccination. This chain joins TRBV5-4 and TRBJ2-7; D is perhaps TRBD2 (7 bases). This chain's CDR3 is CASSLVIGGGPSLPTYEQYF. The CDR3 DNA follows: TGTGCCAGCAGCTTAGTAATCGGCGGGGGCCCTTCACTCCCTACCTACGAGCAGTACTTC.